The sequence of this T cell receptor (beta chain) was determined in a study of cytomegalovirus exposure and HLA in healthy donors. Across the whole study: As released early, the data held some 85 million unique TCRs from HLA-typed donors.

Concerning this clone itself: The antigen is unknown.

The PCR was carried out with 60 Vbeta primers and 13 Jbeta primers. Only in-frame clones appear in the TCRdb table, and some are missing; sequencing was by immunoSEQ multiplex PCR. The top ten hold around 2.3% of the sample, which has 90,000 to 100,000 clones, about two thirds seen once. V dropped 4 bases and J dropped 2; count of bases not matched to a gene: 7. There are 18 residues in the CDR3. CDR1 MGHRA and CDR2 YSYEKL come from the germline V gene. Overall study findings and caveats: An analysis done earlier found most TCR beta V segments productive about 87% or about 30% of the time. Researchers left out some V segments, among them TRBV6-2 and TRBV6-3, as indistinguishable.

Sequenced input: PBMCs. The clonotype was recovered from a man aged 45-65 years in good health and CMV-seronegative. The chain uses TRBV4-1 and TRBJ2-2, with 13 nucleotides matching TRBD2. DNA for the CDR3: TGCGCCAGCAGCCTCGTGGGACTAGCGGGGTCCAACACCGGGGAGCTGTTTTTT. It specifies CASSLVGLAGSNTGELFF.